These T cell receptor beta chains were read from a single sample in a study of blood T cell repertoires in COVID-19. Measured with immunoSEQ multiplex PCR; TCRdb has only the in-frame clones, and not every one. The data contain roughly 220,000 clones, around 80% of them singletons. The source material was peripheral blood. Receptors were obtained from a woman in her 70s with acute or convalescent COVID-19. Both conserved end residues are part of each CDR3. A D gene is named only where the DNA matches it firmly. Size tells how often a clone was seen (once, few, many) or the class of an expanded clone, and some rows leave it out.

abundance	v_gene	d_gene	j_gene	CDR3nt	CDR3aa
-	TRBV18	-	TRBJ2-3	TGTGCCAGCTCACCAACGGTTCGGGTTGGCACAGATACGCAGTATTTT	CASSPTVRVGTDTQYF
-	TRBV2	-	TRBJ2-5	TGTGCCAGCCTCGAGCGGGAAGAGACCCAGTACTTC	CASLEREETQYF
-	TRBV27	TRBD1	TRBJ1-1	TGTGCCAGCAGTTTGCTGGGACAGTCCCCCGATGGGTGGGTCACTGAAGCTTTCTTT	CASSLLGQSPDGWVTEAFF
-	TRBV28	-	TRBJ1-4	TGTGCCAGCATGGAACCAGGGCTGAATGAAAAACTGTTTTTT	CASMEPGLNEKLFF
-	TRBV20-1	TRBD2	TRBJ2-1	TGCAGTGCTTCAACTAGCGGGAGAAAGTTCTTC	CSASTSGRKFF
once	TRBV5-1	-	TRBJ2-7	TGCGCCAGCAGCTTGGGCGGCAGGGATGACGAGCAGTACTTC	CASSLGGRDDEQYF
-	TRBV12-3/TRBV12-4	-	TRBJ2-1	TGTGCCAGCAGCAAACTAGCCGGTGAGCAGTTCTTC	CASSKLAGEQFF
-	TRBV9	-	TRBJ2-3	TGTGCCAGCAGCGTCTTACAGGGAGCAGATACGCAGTATTTT	CASSVLQGADTQYF
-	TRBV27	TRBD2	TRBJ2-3	TGTGCCAGCAGTTCATCATGGGACTATCCCACAGATACGCAGTATTTT	CASSSSWDYPTDTQYF
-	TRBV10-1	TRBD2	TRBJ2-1	TGCGCCAGCAGTTATACTAGCGGGGTTTACAATGAGCAGTTCTTC	CASSYTSGVYNEQFF
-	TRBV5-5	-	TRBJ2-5	TGTGCCAGCAGCTTGATACAAGAGACCCAGTACTTC	CASSLIQETQYF
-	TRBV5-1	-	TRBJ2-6	TGCGCCAGCAGCCTCCTGGACAGACCTGGGGCCAACGTCCTGACTTTC	CASSLLDRPGANVLTF